The sequence of this T cell receptor (beta chain) was determined in a study of T cells in localized non-small cell lung cancer. This clone appeared a single time. Its antigen is unidentified. Study-level findings and limits: Adjacent uninvolved lung had the highest clonality, suggesting focused antigen responses. Greater T cell density in blood accompanied longer overall survival. Heterogeneity cannot be ruled out, as sequencing used one tumor region only.

Trimming took off 8 bases at V and 0 bases at J, with 10 bases between the two ends. Germline V gives CDR1 SNHLY, CDR2 FYNNEI. CDR3 length: 13 amino acids. TCRdb's copy holds only in-frame clones and misses some; the assay was immunoSEQ multiplex PCR. The table lists about 78,000 clones, 70% to 90% of them singletons. The TCR comes from a man aged 35-75 years with stage I lung adenocarcinoma. Material: peripheral blood, obtained before any cancer treatment. This chain connects TRBV2 to TRBJ1-1; no clear D. The CDR3 protein is CASSPLMNTEAFF. The DNA for the CDR3 is TGTGCCAGCTCTCCTTTGATGAACACTGAAGCTTTCTTT.